The 15 T cell receptor beta chains given below trace back to one sample, sequenced in a study of blood T cell repertoires in COVID-19. Libraries were prepared by immunoSEQ multiplex PCR; TCRdb keeps only in-frame clonotypes and omits some of them. The sample lists tens of thousands of clones, about 83% occurring once. Specimen: peripheral blood. The receptor source for this set is a human donor in a cohort sampled during active COVID-19.

The V and J genes are TRBV5-1 and TRBJ2-3, with TRBD2 matching over 13 bases. Per germline, CDR1 SGHRS and CDR2 YFSETQ. The CDR3 totals 18 residues. V dropped 4 bases and J dropped 2; count of bases not matched to a gene: 10. The CDR3 loop reads CASSRDRGLAGTTDTQYF. CDR3 DNA: TGCGCCAGCAGCCGGGACAGGGGACTAGCGGGGACCACAGATACGCAGTATTTT.

V is TRBV4-1 and J is TRBJ2-1; a weak D match, TRBD2 (5 bases). This CDR3 region has 15 residues. Trimming took 4 bases from V and 0 from J, leaving 10 bases between them. Germline-derived CDR1 and CDR2 are MGHRA and YSYEKL. CDR3 DNA sequence: TGCGCCAGCAGCCTCGAGCGGTCCTCCTACAATGAGCAGTTCTTC. Residues: CASSLERSSYNEQFF.

The J gene is TRBJ1-2, the V gene TRBV29-1; TRBD1 agrees at 9 bases. The junction had 5 bases not matched to a gene; V was cut back by 5 bases and J by 4 bases. Germline CDR1 SQVTM, CDR2 ANQGSEA. This CDR3 has 13 residues. The CDR3, as DNA: TGCAGCGTTAGGACAGGGGAGTTCTATGGCTACACCTTC. It translates to CSVRTGEFYGYTF.

The chain has TRBV30 and TRBJ2-5; D is possibly TRBD2 (7 bases). With 0 bases removed from V and 5 bases from J, the gap between germline ends came to 16 bases. The V gene's germline CDR1 is GTSNPN and CDR2 SVGIG (reference sequence). This CDR3 is 15 amino acids long. For the CDR3, the DNA is TGTGCCTGGAGTGTCGGGGGGCCTAGGAGGGAGACCCAGTACTTC. Encoded protein: CAWSVGGPRRETQYF.

The chain links TRBV27 to TRBJ2-5, with TRBD2 matching 8 bases. The CDR3 runs 17 residues. CDR1 is MNHEY, CDR2 SMNVEV, per germline (reference sequence). J gave up 5 bases and V 5 bases, and 16 bases lay outside the gene matches. The CDR3 sequence is CASSTRNPSGSGETQYF. CDR3 DNA sequence: TGTGCCAGCAGTACCCGAAACCCAAGCGGGAGTGGGGAGACCCAGTACTTC.

This clone was counted a single time. The chain joins TRBV24-1 to TRBJ2-3, with 11 bases fitting TRBD1. This CDR3 contains 16 residues. In germline, CDR1 is KGHDR, CDR2 SFDVKD. Trimming cost V 5 bases and J 4 bases; bases outside gene matches: 7. The CDR3 here is CATSGPGQGAADTQYF. CDR3 bases: TGTGCCACCAGTGGACCCGGACAGGGGGCTGCAGATACGCAGTATTTT.

The V call is TRBV19, the J call TRBJ2-3; 7 bases align to TRBD1. The CDR3 length is 14 residues. J gave up 4 bases and V 5 bases, and 6 bases lay outside the gene matches. Germline V gene sequence: CDR1 LNHDA, CDR2 SQIVND (reference sequence). The CDR3 reads CASSPQGVPDTQYF. The CDR3 DNA reads TGTGCCAGTAGTCCTCAGGGGGTCCCAGATACGCAGTATTTT.

V and J are TRBV21-1 and TRBJ1-5; the table names TRBD1, a call not compared with the DNA. TRBV21-1 is tagged as a pseudogene. CDR3 length: 17 amino acids. In nucleotides, the CDR3 is TGTGCCAGCAGTAACGAGGTACAGGACCGACACAATCAGCCCCAGCATTTT. Protein sequence: CASSNEVQDRHNQPQHF.

The V gene is TRBV18, the J gene TRBJ2-5; a possible D gene is TRBD2 (6 bases). Germline V gives CDR1 KGHSH, CDR2 LQKENI. The ends were cut back, 3 bases at V and 5 bases at J, with 16 bases in the middle. There are 15 residues in the CDR3. The CDR3: CASSPGSGAQETQYF. Here the CDR3 DNA reads TGTGCCAGCTCACCCGGGAGCGGCGCGCAGGAGACCCAGTACTTC.

The rearrangement joins TRBV5-4 to TRBJ2-6; possible D gene TRBD2, 6 bases. The V gene's germline CDR1 is SGHNT and CDR2 YYREEE (reference sequence). The CDR3 is 15 amino acids. V lost 4 bases to trimming and J lost 0 bases, with 8 bases between them. Here the CDR3 reads CASSTGSSGANVLTF. For the CDR3, the DNA is TGTGCCAGCAGCACCGGGAGCTCTGGGGCCAACGTCCTGACTTTC.

J is TRBJ2-3 and V is TRBV28, with 9 nucleotides matching TRBD2. The CDR3 loop spans 14 amino acids. Germline CDR1 is MDHEN and CDR2 is SYDVKM. With V trimmed by 8 bases and J by 6 bases, 9 bases remained unmatched. The CDR3 is CASAAGGPVDTQYF. The CDR3 DNA reads as TGTGCCAGCGCAGCGGGGGGCCCGGTCGATACGCAGTATTTT.

The CDR3: CASLRLAGDTDTQYF. The CDR3 region has the DNA TGTGCCAGTCTACGACTAGCGGGAGACACAGATACGCAGTATTTT. The rearrangement links TRBV19 to TRBJ2-3; TRBD2 aligns across 12 bases. The V gene's germline CDR1 is LNHDA and CDR2 SQIVND (reference sequence). This CDR3 contains 15 residues. Trimming cost V 8 bases and J 2 bases; bases outside gene matches: 5.

The chain is built from TRBV9 and TRBJ1-2; 7 bases fit TRBD1. Trimming removed 3 bases from V and 4 bases from J; junction bases left unmatched: 15. The CDR3 is made up of 17 amino acids. Germline V gene sequence: CDR1 SGDLS, CDR2 YYNGEE. In DNA, the CDR3 is TGTGCCAGCAGCGAGAACCAACAGGGGAGGTTGGGCTATGGCTACACCTTC. As protein: CASSENQQGRLGYGYTF.

CDR3 nucleotides: TGTGCCAGTAGTACGGCTAGCGGGGGGGCCGGGGAGCTGTTTTTT. This codes for CASSTASGGAGELFF. The chain combines TRBV19 with TRBJ2-2; TRBD2 matches at 12 bases. V lost 4 bases and J lost 6; bases outside the gene matches: 3. The CDR3 is made up of 15 amino acids. The germline V gene has CDR1 LNHDA and CDR2 SQIVND (reference sequence).

The V gene is TRBV30, the J gene TRBJ1-3; 10 bases agree with TRBD1. Looked up from germline, CDR1 is GTSNPN and CDR2 is SVGIG (reference sequence). V shed 2 bases and J 0 bases; nucleotides not matched to a gene: 10. The CDR3 runs 18 residues. CDR3 amino acids: CAWSQPGTGAFSGNTIYF. The CDR3 region has the DNA TGTGCCTGGAGTCAACCCGGGACAGGGGCCTTCTCTGGAAACACCATATATTTT.